Following are 11 T cell receptor beta chains from one sample sequenced in a study of lymphopenia after photon versus proton radiotherapy. TCRdb keeps only in-frame clones here, not all; method: immunoSEQ multiplex PCR. The sample carries about 34,000 clones, about 87% recorded once. The sequencing here drew on peripheral blood, taken from a patient treated with proton-based radiotherapy. These receptors were obtained from a woman in her seventies with pancreatic cancer.

This rearrangement joins TRBV9 to TRBJ2-1; possibly TRBD2 for D (6 bases). Trimming pared 6 bases from V and 5 bases from J, leaving 18 bases between. CDR1 and CDR2 (germline): SGDLS, YYNGEE. This CDR3 contains 15 residues. As DNA, the CDR3 is TGTGCCAGCACCAGTGACCCGGAGGGTCACAATGAGCAGTTCTTC. Translated, it gives CASTSDPEGHNEQFF. The complete variable domain, with remaining parts taken from reference TRBV9 and TRBJ2-1, reads DSGVTQTPKHLITATGQRVTLRCSPRSGDLSVYWYQQSLDQGLQFLIQYYNGEERAKGNILERFSAQQFPDLHSELNLSSLELGDSALYFCASTSDPEGHNEQFFGPGTRLTVL.

This clone turned up a few times. The J gene is TRBJ2-2, the V gene TRBV5-1, with D perhaps matching TRBD2 (6 bases). Trimming cost V 4 bases and J 6 bases, with 10 bases left between them. The CDR3 extends over 13 amino acids. Germline lookup yields CDR1 SGHRS and CDR2 YFSETQ. DNA for the CDR3: TGCGCCAGCAGCCCGGAGGGGTCCGGGGAGCTGTTTTTT. Protein product: CASSPEGSGELFF.

The rearrangement joins TRBV11-2 to TRBJ1-5; D is unclear. Germline loops: CDR1 SGHAT, CDR2 FQNNGV. V lost 2 bases to trimming and J lost 9 bases, with 11 bases between them. The CDR3 extends over 13 amino acids. The CDR3 loop reads CASSLNEVRPQHF. In DNA, the CDR3 is TGTGCCAGCAGCTTAAATGAGGTACGGCCCCAGCATTTT.

The table lists this clone with a few counts. The chain employs TRBV6-1 and TRBJ2-7; D is perhaps TRBD1 (6 bases). The germline V and J ends were trimmed by 1 base and 0 bases, with 13 bases remaining between them. The CDR3 consists of 16 residues. Germline V gene sequence: CDR1 MNHNS, CDR2 SASEGT. The CDR3 protein is CASSEVWTDSSYEQYF. DNA for the CDR3: TGTGCCAGCAGTGAAGTTTGGACAGACAGCTCCTACGAGCAGTACTTC.

The chain has TRBV7-9 and TRBJ1-1; the D is unclear. CDR3 length: 13 amino acids. The V and J ends lost 3 bases and 1 base respectively, with 6 bases between them. Germline V gene sequence: CDR1 SEHNR, CDR2 FQNEAQ (reference sequence). The CDR3 DNA follows: TGTGCCAGCAGCTTGGATCCGAACACTGAAGCTTTCTTT. This sequence encodes CASSLDPNTEAFF.

This clone appeared a few times. This chain connects TRBV6-6 to TRBJ2-3; possible D gene TRBD2, 5 bases. Germline V gives CDR1 MNHNY, CDR2 SVGAGI (reference sequence). Trimming stripped 6 bases from V and 0 bases from J, with 16 bases between. The CDR3 spans 16 residues. CDR3 DNA sequence: TGTGCCAGCAGGCCGTCCGGGATCATCAGCACAGATACGCAGTATTTT. It encodes CASRPSGIISTDTQYF.

J is TRBJ1-1 and V is TRBV2; 7 nucleotides match TRBD1. J gave up 5 bases and V 6 bases, and 6 bases lay outside the gene matches. The germline V gene has CDR1 SNHLY and CDR2 FYNNEI. This CDR3 has 13 amino acids. The CDR3 DNA sequence: TGTGCCAGCAGAGAGACAGGGAGGACTGAAGCTTTCTTT. Its translation: CASRETGRTEAFF.

The chain couples TRBV11-2 to TRBJ1-2; the D is unclear. The CDR3 spans 18 residues. CDR1 SGHAT and CDR2 FQNNGV come from the germline V gene. Trimming shortened V by 0 bases and J by 7 bases, and 24 bases separated the two germline ends. CDR3 DNA: TGTGCCAGCAGCTTAGATCTTTCTAACAGTTGGAAATCTCGTGGCTACACCTTC. Translation: CASSLDLSNSWKSRGYTF.

This clone appeared a single time. This chain uses TRBV7-9 with TRBJ2-3, with D perhaps matching TRBD2 (6 bases). This CDR3 has 16 residues. CDR1 and CDR2 from the germline V gene are SEHNR and FQNEAQ (reference sequence). V was pared by 5 bases and J by 5 bases, with 20 bases between. The CDR3 DNA reads TGTGCCAGCAGCCCCCCTGCCGGGACTGCGGGAGATACGCAGTATTTT. It codes for CASSPPAGTAGDTQYF.

The V gene is TRBV7-9, the J gene TRBJ1-3; D is perhaps TRBD1 (6 bases). Germline CDR1 reads SEHNR; CDR2 reads FQNEAQ (reference sequence). V was pared by 3 bases and J by 2 bases, with 14 bases between. The CDR3 has 16 residues. The DNA of the CDR3 is TGTGCCAGCAGCTTCCAGGGGAGAGGGACTGGAAACACCATATATTTT. It is translated as CASSFQGRGTGNTIYF.

The chain has TRBV9 and TRBJ2-7, with a possible D match to TRBD2 (6 bases). The germline V gene encodes CDR1 SGDLS and CDR2 YYNGEE. This CDR3 is built from 15 residues. With 0 bases removed from V and 2 bases from J, the gap between germline ends came to 12 bases. The CDR3 DNA sequence: TGTGCCAGCAGCGTAGCCAGCGGGCCCACCTACGAGCAGTACTTC. This sequence encodes CASSVASGPTYEQYF.